The 10 T cell receptor beta chains below all came from one sample that was sequenced in a study of blood T cell repertoires in COVID-19. Libraries were prepared by immunoSEQ multiplex PCR; TCRdb keeps only in-frame clonotypes and omits some of them. The data contain 120,000 to 150,000 clones, roughly 80% of them singletons. Sequenced sample: peripheral blood. These TCRs come from a man aged 50 or older with active or convalescent COVID-19.

The V and J genes are TRBV5-1 and TRBJ2-7, with D possibly TRBD2 on 6 matching bases. The CDR3 loop spans 13 amino acids. Trimming stripped 4 bases from V and 5 bases from J, with 13 bases between. Germline CDR1 is SGHRS and CDR2 is YFSETQ. The CDR3 region has the DNA TGCGCCAGCAGCCAGGATACGGGGGACGAGCAGTACTTC. This encodes CASSQDTGDEQYF.

J is TRBJ1-2 and V is TRBV7-6, with D possibly matching TRBD1 (6 bases). This CDR3 comprises 14 residues. Germline assignment: CDR1 SGHVS and CDR2 FNYEAQ. Trimming cost V 0 bases and J 6 bases, with 11 bases left between them. The CDR3 sequence is CASSLAGGPHGYTF. The CDR3, as DNA: TGTGCCAGCAGCTTAGCTGGGGGCCCTCATGGCTACACCTTC.

V and J are TRBV10-2 and TRBJ1-3, with D tentatively TRBD1 (5 bases). CDR1 WSHSY and CDR2 SAAADI come from the germline V gene. The CDR3 totals 18 residues. V was pared by 4 bases and J by 0 bases, with 19 bases between. In DNA form, the CDR3 reads TGCGCCAGCAGTGCCTACGGGGGGGAGCAAACCTCTGGAAACACCATATATTTT. Amino acid sequence: CASSAYGGEQTSGNTIYF.

This clone was picked up a small number of times. The chain uses TRBV5-5 and TRBJ1-4, with D unresolved. Germline V gene data show CDR1 as SGHKS and CDR2 as YYEKEE (reference sequence). V was cut by 6 bases and J by 3 bases, with 18 bases left in between. The CDR3 runs 16 residues. In DNA, the CDR3 is TGTGCCAGCACTCGGAGCCCCGGGAGTCCTAATGAAAAACTGTTTTTT. The encoded protein is CASTRSPGSPNEKLFF. The whole variable domain, remainder taken from reference TRBV5-5 and TRBJ1-4, is DAGVTQSPTHLIKTRGQQVTLRCSPISGHKSVSWYQQVLGQGPQFIFQYYEKEERGRGNFPDRFSARQFPNYSSELNVNALLLGDSALYLCASTRSPGSPNEKLFFGSGTQLSVL.

This chain joins TRBV5-1 and TRBJ1-2; D uncertain. Looked up from germline, CDR1 is SGHRS and CDR2 is YFSETQ. Trimming pared 1 base from V and 4 bases from J, leaving 8 bases between. The CDR3 contains 13 residues. The CDR3 nucleotides read TGCGCCAGCAGCTTGTCCCGGGGCTATGGCTACACCTTC. Protein product: CASSLSRGYGYTF.

J is TRBJ2-2 and V is TRBV27; 9 bases map to TRBD2. The CDR3 totals 18 residues. The germline V gene has CDR1 MNHEY and CDR2 SMNVEV (reference sequence). Trimming removed 5 bases from V and 2 bases from J; junction bases left unmatched: 12. CDR3 bases: TGTGCCAGCAGTCCTCTTATTGTGCGGGAGGGAAACACCGGGGAGCTGTTTTTT. The encoded protein is CASSPLIVREGNTGELFF.

V usage is TRBV5-8 and J usage is TRBJ2-1, with TRBD2 identical over 8 bases. CDR1 SGHTS and CDR2 YDEGEE come from the germline V gene. The junction had 7 bases not matched to a gene; V was cut back by 4 bases and J by 13 bases. This CDR3 is 12 amino acids long. This chain's CDR3 is CASSQRLAFQFF. The CDR3 region has the DNA TGTGCCAGCAGCCAAAGACTAGCGTTTCAGTTCTTC.

This clone was recorded once. V gene TRBV28 combines with J gene TRBJ1-2, with D possibly being TRBD1 (6 bases). Germline V gene data show CDR1 as MDHEN and CDR2 as SYDVKM. Trimming left V 11 bases short and J 4 bases short, with 20 bases between. The CDR3 extends over 14 amino acids. The CDR3: CASQGGAPGYGYTF. Written as DNA, the CDR3 is TGTGCCTCACAAGGGGGGGCGCCCGGCTATGGCTACACCTTC.

This chain uses TRBV12-3 or TRBV12-4 with TRBJ2-5, with 8 positions matching TRBD1. The CDR3 spans 13 residues. Trimming at V came to 2 bases and at J to 4 bases, leaving 0 bases not matched to a gene. CDR3 protein: CASSLQGAETQYF. CDR3 coding DNA: TGTGCCAGCAGTTTACAGGGGGCAGAGACCCAGTACTTC.

CDR3 residues: CASSLSGGGGEQYF. The CDR3 bases are TGTGCCAGCAGCCTCTCAGGGGGCGGGGGCGAGCAGTACTTC. The chain links TRBV6-2 or TRBV6-3 to TRBJ2-7; tentative D call: TRBD1 (8 bases). Trimming removed 6 bases at V and 6 bases at J, with 18 bases between. The CDR3 is made up of 14 amino acids. Germline V lookup: CDR1 MNHEY, CDR2 SVGEGT.